Presented here are 10 T cell receptor beta chains from one specimen sequenced in a study of T cell responses to AZD1222 COVID-19 vaccine. Measured with immunoSEQ multiplex PCR; TCRdb has only the in-frame clones, and not every one. The sample consists of 150,000 or so clones, roughly nine tenths of them appearing once. The sample here was peripheral blood, taken on day 0 of AZD1222 vaccination. These receptors were collected from an adult in good health.

This clone is a singleton in its sample. This chain connects TRBV11-2 to TRBJ1-2, with unresolved D. Germline V gene data show CDR1 as SGHAT and CDR2 as FQNNGV. CDR3 size: 13 residues. Trimming took 1 base from V and 4 from J, leaving 7 bases between them. The CDR3: CASSLVGLYGYTF. The CDR3 DNA reads TGTGCCAGCAGCTTAGTGGGTCTCTATGGCTACACCTTC.

The J gene is TRBJ2-3, the V gene TRBV7-9; no definite D call. Germline CDR1 is SEHNR and CDR2 is FQNEAQ (reference sequence). V was clipped by 6 bases and J by 1 base, with 2 bases between them. There are 11 residues in the CDR3. In DNA, the CDR3 is TGTGCCAGCAGACGCACAGATACGCAGTATTTT. This gives the protein CASRRTDTQYF.

This clone was found once. The rearrangement links TRBV11-2 to TRBJ1-2, with D tentatively TRBD1 (6 bases). In germline, CDR1 is SGHAT, CDR2 FQNNGV. The CDR3 extends over 14 amino acids. V was pared by 2 bases and J by 4 bases, with 11 bases between. The CDR3 nucleotides read TGTGCCAGCAGCTTAAGTCCAGGGGCCTATGGCTACACCTTC. This encodes CASSLSPGAYGYTF.

The rearrangement uses TRBV19 and TRBJ2-7; the D is unclear. V lost 2 bases and J lost 1, with 9 bases in between. Per the germline V gene, CDR1 is LNHDA and CDR2 is SQIVND (reference sequence). This CDR3 contains 14 residues. The CDR3 coding sequence is TGTGCCAGTAGTATAAACGGCCTATCCTACGAGCAGTACTTC. It translates to CASSINGLSYEQYF. The variable domain in full, completed from reference TRBV19 and TRBJ2-7, reads DGGITQSPKYLFRKEGQNVTLSCEQNLNHDAMYWYRQDPGQGLRLIYYSQIVNDFQKGDIAEGYSVSREKKESFPLTVTSAQKNPTAFYLCASSINGLSYEQYFGPGTRLTVT.

The rearrangement uses TRBV6-5 and TRBJ1-1; unclear D gene. The CDR3 runs 14 residues. The germline gives CDR1 MNHEY, CDR2 SVGAGI. Trimming pared 0 bases from V and 5 bases from J, leaving 10 bases between. The CDR3 here is CASSYSSTATEAFF. The CDR3 DNA is TGTGCCAGCAGTTACTCCTCCACGGCGACTGAAGCTTTCTTT.

The genes are TRBV18 and TRBJ2-7, with D perhaps assigned TRBD1 or TRBD2 (5 bases each). V dropped 2 bases and J dropped 3 bases, with 11 bases sitting between them. Germline V gene sequence: CDR1 KGHSH, CDR2 LQKENI. CDR3 length: 14 residues. The CDR3 reads CASSPSAGSYEQYF. The CDR3 DNA reads as TGTGCCAGCTCACCATCAGCAGGGAGCTACGAGCAGTACTTC.

This chain connects TRBV18 to TRBJ2-2, with 7 bases that match TRBD1. CDR3 length equals 16 residues. Germline-derived CDR1 and CDR2 are KGHSH and LQKENI. V lost 0 bases, J lost 1 base, and 2 bases stayed unmatched. In DNA form, the CDR3 reads TGTGCCAGCTCACCACCTGCAGGGGGGAACACCGGGGAGCTGTTTTTT. It codes for CASSPPAGGNTGELFF.

The chain joins TRBV12-3 or TRBV12-4 to TRBJ1-1; D uncertain. With 0 bases removed from V and 6 bases from J, the gap between germline ends came to 5 bases. The CDR3 has 12 amino acids. The CDR3 loop reads CASSLAYAEAFF. Written as DNA, the CDR3 is TGTGCCAGCAGTTTAGCGTACGCTGAAGCTTTCTTT.

J is TRBJ2-6 and V is TRBV5-5; 9 bases match TRBD2. The junction had 4 bases not matched to a gene; V was cut back by 0 bases and J by 0 bases. The CDR3 spans 18 residues. The germline V gene encodes CDR1 SGHKS and CDR2 YYEKEE (reference sequence). The CDR3: CASSLGLAGTSGANVLTF. As DNA, the CDR3 is TGTGCCAGCAGCTTGGGGCTAGCGGGAACCTCTGGGGCCAACGTCCTGACTTTC.

The chain uses TRBV5-1 and TRBJ1-1; 7 bases map to TRBD1. J gave up 9 bases and V 3 bases, and 5 bases lay outside the gene matches. The CDR3 is 12 amino acids. Germline lookup yields CDR1 SGHRS and CDR2 YFSETQ. CDR3 in amino acids: CASSSPGQQAFF. CDR3 nucleotide sequence: TGCGCCAGCAGCTCCCCGGGACAGCAAGCTTTCTTT. The full variable domain, completed using reference TRBV5-1 and TRBJ1-1, is KAGVTQTPRYLIKTRGQQVTLSCSPISGHRSVSWYQQTPGQGLQFLFEYFSETQRNKGNFPGRFSGRQFSNSRSEMNVSTLELGDSALYLCASSSPGQQAFFGQGTRLTVV.